This TCR beta chain derives from a study of cytotoxic CD8 clonotypes in ibrutinib-treated CLL. By share, this clone counts as medium-sized. Its cognate antigen is unknown. The study, taken as a whole, reports: Baseline clonality was higher than in age-matched healthy donors and moved in step with circulating CD8+ T-cell counts.

Method: immunoSEQ multiplex PCR; TCRdb's copy keeps in-frame clones and lacks some. The sample includes around 60,000 clones, 45% to 65% of them seen just once. The clonotype was recovered from a human donor with chronic lymphocytic leukemia. Sequenced here: PBMCs, sampled after 12 months of ibrutinib treatment.

Here the CDR3 DNA reads TGTGCCAGCTCACCAGTCGGCTACGGGGAGCTGTTTTTT. Its protein is CASSPVGYGELFF. The chain uses TRBV18 and TRBJ2-2; no clear D gene. The CDR3 has 13 amino acids. CDR1 and CDR2 (germline): KGHSH, LQKENI. Trimming took off 2 bases at V and 7 bases at J, with 8 bases between the two ends. Using reference TRBV18 and TRBJ2-2 for the parts outside the CDR3, the full variable domain is NAGVMQNPRHLVRRRGQEARLRCSPMKGHSHVYWYRQLPEEGLKFMVYLQKENIIDESGMPKERFSAEFPKEGPSILRIQQVVRGDSAAYFCASSPVGYGELFFGEGSRLTVL.